This T cell receptor beta chain stems from a study of regulatory T cells in long-lasting Graves disease. Study-wide findings and caveats: Persistent disease samples used TRBV28, TRBJ1-2 and TRBJ2-5 preferentially.

Germline CDR1 is ENHRY and CDR2 is SYGVKD. The CDR3 spans 12 residues. Trimming stripped 3 bases from V and 13 bases from J, with 13 bases between. Remarks on this clonotype: As yet, its antigen is unknown.

As to time point: newly diagnosed GD, antithyroid drugs for less than 3 months. The TCR library was made from RNA that had been extracted from PBMCs in TRIzol. To make TCR beta libraries, researchers used iRepertoire HTBI primers and Arm-PCR of CDR3 regions. TCRdb passed the multiplex PCR reads through MiXCR, listing each CDR3 protein once. The repertoire includes about 620,000 distinct CDR3 sequences, 15% to 20% of them detected once, and around 19% sits in the top ten. The sample also formed part of further work on T cells in Graves' hyperthyroidism and ophthalmopathy.

This material consisted of peripheral blood mononuclear cells (PBMCs), taken at new diagnosis, from a patient treated with antithyroid drugs. The receptor was isolated from a woman aged 25 to 39 with Graves disease. The rearrangement joins TRBV10-3 to TRBJ2-1; D might be TRBD1 (5 bases). The CDR3: CAISDPRADQFF. DNA of the CDR3: TGTGCCATCAGTGACCCCAGGGCCGACCAGTTCTTC.